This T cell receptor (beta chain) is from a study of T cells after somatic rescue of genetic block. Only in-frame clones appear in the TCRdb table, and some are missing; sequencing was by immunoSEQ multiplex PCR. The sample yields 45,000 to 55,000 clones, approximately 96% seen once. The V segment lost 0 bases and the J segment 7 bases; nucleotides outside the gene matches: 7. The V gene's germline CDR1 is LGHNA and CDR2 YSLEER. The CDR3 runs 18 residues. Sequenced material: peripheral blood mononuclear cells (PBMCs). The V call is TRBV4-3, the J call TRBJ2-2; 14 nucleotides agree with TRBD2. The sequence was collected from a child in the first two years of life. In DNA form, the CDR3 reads TGCGCCAGCAGCCAAGATAGGACTAGCGGGGGGAAGGGCGGGGAGCTGTTTTTT. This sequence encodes CASSQDRTSGGKGGELFF.